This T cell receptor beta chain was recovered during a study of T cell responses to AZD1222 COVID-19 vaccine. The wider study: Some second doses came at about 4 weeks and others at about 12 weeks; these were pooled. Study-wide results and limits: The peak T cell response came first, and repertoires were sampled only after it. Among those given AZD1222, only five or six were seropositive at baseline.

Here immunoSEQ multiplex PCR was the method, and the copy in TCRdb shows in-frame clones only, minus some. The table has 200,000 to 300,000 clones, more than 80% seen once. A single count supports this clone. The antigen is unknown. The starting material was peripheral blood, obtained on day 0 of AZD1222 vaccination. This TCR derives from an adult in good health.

The CDR3 here is CASSPLSPGVRFF. The CDR3 DNA reads as TGCGCCAGCAGCCCCTTATCTCCCGGCGTTCGGTTCTTC. The chain couples TRBV4-1 to TRBJ2-1; D is unresolved. Germline V gene data show CDR1 as MGHRA and CDR2 as YSYEKL. Between the trimmed V and J ends, which lost 4 bases and 15 bases, there was a span of 19 bases. The CDR3 sequence is 13 residues long.